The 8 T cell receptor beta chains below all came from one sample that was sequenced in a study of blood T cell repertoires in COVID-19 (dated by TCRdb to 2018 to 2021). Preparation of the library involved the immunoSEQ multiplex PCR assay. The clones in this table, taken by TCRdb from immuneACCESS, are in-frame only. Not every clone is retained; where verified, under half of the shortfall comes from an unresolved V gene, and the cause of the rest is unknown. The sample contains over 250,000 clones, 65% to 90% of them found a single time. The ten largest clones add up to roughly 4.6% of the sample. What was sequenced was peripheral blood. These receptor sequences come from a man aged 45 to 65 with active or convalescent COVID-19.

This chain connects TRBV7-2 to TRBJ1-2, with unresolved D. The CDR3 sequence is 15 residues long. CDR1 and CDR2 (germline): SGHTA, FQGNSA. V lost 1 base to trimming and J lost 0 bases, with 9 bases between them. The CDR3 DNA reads TGTGCCAGCAGCTTAGGCAGGAAAGCTAACTATGGCTACACCTTC. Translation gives CASSLGRKANYGYTF.

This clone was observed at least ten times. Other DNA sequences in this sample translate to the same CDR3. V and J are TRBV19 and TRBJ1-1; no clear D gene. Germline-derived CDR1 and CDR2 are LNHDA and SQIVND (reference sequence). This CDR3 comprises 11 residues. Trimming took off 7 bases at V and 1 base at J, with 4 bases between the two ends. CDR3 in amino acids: CASTGNTEAFF. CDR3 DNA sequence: TGTGCCAGTACCGGGAACACTGAAGCTTTCTTT.

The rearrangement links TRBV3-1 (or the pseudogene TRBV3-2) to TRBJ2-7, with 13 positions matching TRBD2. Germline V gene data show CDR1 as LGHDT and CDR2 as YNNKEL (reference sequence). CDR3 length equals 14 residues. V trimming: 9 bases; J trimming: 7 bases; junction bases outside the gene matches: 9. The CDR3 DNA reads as TGTGCCAGTACCACTAGCGGGGGGGTCTCTGAGCAGTACTTC. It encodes CASTTSGGVSEQYF.

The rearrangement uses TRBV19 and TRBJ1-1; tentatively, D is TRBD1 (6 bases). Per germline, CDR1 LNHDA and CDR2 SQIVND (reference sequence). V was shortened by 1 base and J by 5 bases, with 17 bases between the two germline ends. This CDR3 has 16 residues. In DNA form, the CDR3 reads TGTGCCAGTAGTATAGGGGGCAGGGGCAGGAGTACTGAAGCTTTCTTT. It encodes CASSIGGRGRSTEAFF.

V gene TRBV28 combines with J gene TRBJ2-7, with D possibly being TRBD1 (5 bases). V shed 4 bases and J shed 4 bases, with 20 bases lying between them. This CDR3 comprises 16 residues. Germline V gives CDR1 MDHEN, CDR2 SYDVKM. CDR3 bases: TGTGCCAGCAGTTCAATTGGGGCAGGGCGTGTTTACGAGCAGTACTTC. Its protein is CASSSIGAGRVYEQYF.

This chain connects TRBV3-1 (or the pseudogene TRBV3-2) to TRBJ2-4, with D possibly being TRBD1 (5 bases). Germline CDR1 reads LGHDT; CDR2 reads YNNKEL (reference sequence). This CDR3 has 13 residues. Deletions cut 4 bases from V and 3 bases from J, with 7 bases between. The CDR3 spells CASSPGHKNIQYF. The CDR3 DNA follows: TGTGCCAGCAGCCCAGGGCACAAAAACATTCAGTACTTC.

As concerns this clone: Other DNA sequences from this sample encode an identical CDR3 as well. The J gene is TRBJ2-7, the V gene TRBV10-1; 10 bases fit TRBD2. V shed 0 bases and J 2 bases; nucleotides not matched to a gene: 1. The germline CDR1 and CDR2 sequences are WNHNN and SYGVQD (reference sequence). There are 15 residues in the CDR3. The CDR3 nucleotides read TGCGCCAGCAGTGAGTCCCTAGCGGGAGCCTACGAGCAGTACTTC. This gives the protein CASSESLAGAYEQYF.

DNA for the CDR3: TGTGCCAGCAGCTCGGGGTCCGGACTAGCGAATCACAATGAGCAGTTCTTC. Protein sequence: CASSSGSGLANHNEQFF. This sequence joins TRBV5-4 and TRBJ2-1; 9 nucleotides match TRBD2. J lost 5 bases, V lost 3 bases, and 12 bases had no gene match. The CDR3 is made up of 17 amino acids. CDR1 is SGHNT and CDR2 is YYREEE in the germline V gene (reference sequence). The variable domain in full, with the rest retrieved from reference TRBV5-4 and TRBJ2-1, is ETGVTQSPTHLIKTRGQQVTLRCSSQSGHNTVSWYQQALGQGPQFIFQYYREEENGRGNFPPRFSGLQFPNYSSELNVNALELDDSALYLCASSSGSGLANHNEQFFGPGTRLTVL.